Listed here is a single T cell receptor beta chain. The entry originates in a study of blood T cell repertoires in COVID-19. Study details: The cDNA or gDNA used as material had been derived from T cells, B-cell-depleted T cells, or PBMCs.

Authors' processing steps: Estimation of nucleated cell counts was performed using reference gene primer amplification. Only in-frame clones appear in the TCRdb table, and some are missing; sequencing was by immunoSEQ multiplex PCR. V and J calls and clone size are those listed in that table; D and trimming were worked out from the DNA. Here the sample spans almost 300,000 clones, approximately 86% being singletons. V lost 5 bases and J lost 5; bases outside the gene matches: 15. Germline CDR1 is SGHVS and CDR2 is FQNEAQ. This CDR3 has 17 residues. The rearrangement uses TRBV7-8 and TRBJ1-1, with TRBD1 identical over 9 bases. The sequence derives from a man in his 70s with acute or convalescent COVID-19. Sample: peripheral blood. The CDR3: CASSTATDRGGKTEAFF. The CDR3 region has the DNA TGTGCCAGCAGCACAGCGACGGACAGGGGAGGGAAAACTGAAGCTTTCTTT. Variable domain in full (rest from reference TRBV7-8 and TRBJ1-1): GAGVSQSPRYKVAKRGQDVALRCDPISGHVSLFWYQQALGQGPEFLTYFQNEAQLDKSGLPSDRFFAERPEGSVSTLKIQRTQQEDSAVYLCASSTATDRGGKTEAFFGQGTRLTVV.